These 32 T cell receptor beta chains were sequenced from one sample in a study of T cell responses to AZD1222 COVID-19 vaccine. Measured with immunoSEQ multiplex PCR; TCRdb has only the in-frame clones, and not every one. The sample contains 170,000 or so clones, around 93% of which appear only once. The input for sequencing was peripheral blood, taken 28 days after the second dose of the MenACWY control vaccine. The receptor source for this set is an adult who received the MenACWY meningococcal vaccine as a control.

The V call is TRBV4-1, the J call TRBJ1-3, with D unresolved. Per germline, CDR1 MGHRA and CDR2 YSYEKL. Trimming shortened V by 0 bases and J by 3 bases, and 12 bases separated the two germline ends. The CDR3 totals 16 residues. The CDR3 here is CASSQDSPGGGNTIYF. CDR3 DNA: TGCGCCAGCAGCCAAGATAGTCCGGGAGGTGGAAACACCATATATTTT.

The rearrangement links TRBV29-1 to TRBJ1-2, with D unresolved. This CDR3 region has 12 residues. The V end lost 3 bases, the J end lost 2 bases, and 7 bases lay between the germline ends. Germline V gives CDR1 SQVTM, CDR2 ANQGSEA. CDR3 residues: CSVDSGNYGYTF. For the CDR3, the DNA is TGCAGCGTTGATTCTGGCAACTATGGCTACACCTTC.

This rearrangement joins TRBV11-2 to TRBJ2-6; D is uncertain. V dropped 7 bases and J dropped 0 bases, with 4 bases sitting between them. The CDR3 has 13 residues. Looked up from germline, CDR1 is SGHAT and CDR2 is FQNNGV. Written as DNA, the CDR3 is TGTGCCAGCAACCCCTCTGGGGCCAACGTCCTGACTTTC. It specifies CASNPSGANVLTF.

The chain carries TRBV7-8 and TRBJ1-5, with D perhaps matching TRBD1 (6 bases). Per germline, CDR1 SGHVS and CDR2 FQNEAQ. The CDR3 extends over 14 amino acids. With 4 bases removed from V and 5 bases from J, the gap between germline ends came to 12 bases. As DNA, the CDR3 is TGTGCCAGCAGCTCGGAGGGGGGACATCAGCCCCAGCATTTT. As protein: CASSSEGGHQPQHF. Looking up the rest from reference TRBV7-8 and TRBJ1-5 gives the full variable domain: GAGVSQSPRYKVAKRGQDVALRCDPISGHVSLFWYQQALGQGPEFLTYFQNEAQLDKSGLPSDRFFAERPEGSVSTLKIQRTQQEDSAVYLCASSSEGGHQPQHFGDGTRLSIL.

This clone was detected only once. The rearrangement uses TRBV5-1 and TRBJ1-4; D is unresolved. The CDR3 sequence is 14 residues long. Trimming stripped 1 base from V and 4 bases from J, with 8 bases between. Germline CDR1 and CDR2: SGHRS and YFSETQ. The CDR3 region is CASSLSQLNEKLFF. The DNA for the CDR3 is TGCGCCAGCAGCTTGAGTCAGCTTAATGAAAAACTGTTTTTT.

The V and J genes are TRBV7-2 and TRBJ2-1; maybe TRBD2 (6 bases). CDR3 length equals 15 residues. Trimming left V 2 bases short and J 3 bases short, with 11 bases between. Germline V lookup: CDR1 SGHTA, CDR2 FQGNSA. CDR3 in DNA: TGTGCCAGCAGCTTAAGCGGGCGAGGCTACAATGAGCAGTTCTTC. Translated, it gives CASSLSGRGYNEQFF.

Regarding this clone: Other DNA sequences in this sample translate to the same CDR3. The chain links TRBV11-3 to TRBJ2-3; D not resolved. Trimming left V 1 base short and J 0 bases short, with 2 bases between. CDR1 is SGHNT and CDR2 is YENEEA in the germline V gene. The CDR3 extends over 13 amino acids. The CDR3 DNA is TGTGCCAGCAGCTTAGTAAGCACAGATACGCAGTATTTT. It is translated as CASSLVSTDTQYF.

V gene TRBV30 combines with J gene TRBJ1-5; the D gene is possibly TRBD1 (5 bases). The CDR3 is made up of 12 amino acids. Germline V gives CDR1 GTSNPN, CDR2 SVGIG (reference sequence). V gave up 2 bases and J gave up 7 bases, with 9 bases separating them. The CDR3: CAWSWGGQPQHF. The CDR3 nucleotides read TGTGCCTGGAGTTGGGGGGGACAGCCCCAGCATTTT.

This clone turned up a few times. This chain's CDR3 is CASSPRDSYNSPLHF. The CDR3 region has the DNA TGTGCCAGCTCACCACGCGACTCCTATAATTCACCCCTCCACTTT. The chain couples TRBV18 to TRBJ1-6; D unresolved. The CDR3 has 15 residues. The germline gives CDR1 KGHSH, CDR2 LQKENI. Trimming left V 1 base short and J 0 bases short, with 4 bases between.

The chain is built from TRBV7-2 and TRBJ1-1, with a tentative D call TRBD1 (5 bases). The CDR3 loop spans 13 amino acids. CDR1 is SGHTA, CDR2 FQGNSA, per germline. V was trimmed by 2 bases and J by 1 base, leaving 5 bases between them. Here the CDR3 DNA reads TGTGCCAGCAGCTTAAGGGGGAACACTGAAGCTTTCTTT. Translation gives CASSLRGNTEAFF.

The CDR3 spells CASSGLPQHF. The DNA for the CDR3 is TGTGCCAGCAGTGGCCTGCCCCAGCATTTT. This chain uses TRBV12-3 or TRBV12-4 with TRBJ1-5; the D is unclear. The CDR3 length is 10 residues. Trimming removed 5 bases from V and 9 bases from J, with 5 bases in between.

This chain's CDR3 is CASSQLGTSGGGTQYF. CDR3 nucleotide sequence: TGTGCCAGCAGCCAACTAGGGACTAGCGGGGGGGGGACCCAGTACTTC. The chain recombines TRBV3-1 (or the pseudogene TRBV3-2) with TRBJ2-5; the match to TRBD2 covers 16 bases. The V gene's germline CDR1 is LGHDT and CDR2 YNNKEL (reference sequence). CDR3 length: 16 amino acids. V lost 2 bases and J lost 7; bases outside the gene matches: 4.

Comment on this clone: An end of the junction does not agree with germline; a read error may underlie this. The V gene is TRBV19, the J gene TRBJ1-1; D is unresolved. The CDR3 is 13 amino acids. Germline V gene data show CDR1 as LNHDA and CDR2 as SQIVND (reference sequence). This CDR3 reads CASSLDFWTEAFF. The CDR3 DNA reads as TGTGCCAGTAGTCTAGATTTCTGGACTGAAGCTTTCTTT.

This CDR3 reads CASSIDRGSEAFF. The CDR3 DNA reads TGTGCCAGTAGTATTGACAGGGGATCTGAAGCTTTCTTT. This chain joins TRBV19 and TRBJ1-1, with 8 bases fitting TRBD1. With 3 bases clipped from V and 6 bases from J, the junction kept 3 bases outside the gene matches. The CDR3 spans 13 residues. Germline loops: CDR1 LNHDA, CDR2 SQIVND (reference sequence).

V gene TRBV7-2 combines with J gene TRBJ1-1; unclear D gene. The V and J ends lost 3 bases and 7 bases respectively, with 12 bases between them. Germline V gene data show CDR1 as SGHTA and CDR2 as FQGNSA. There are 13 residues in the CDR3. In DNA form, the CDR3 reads TGTGCCAGCAGCTTTAGTGGTGGTAATGAAGCTTTCTTT. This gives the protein CASSFSGGNEAFF.

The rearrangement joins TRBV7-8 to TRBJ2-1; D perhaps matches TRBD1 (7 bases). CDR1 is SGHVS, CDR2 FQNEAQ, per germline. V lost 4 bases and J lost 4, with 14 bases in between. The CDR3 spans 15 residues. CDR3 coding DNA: TGTGCCAGCAGCTCCGGGGGACAGAGATACAATGAGCAGTTCTTC. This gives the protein CASSSGGQRYNEQFF.

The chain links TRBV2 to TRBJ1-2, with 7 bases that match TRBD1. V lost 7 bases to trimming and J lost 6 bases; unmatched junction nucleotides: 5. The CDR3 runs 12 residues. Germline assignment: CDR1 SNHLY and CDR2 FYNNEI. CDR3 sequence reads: CASTRTGDGYTF. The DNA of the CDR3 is TGTGCCAGCACCCGGACAGGCGATGGCTACACCTTC.

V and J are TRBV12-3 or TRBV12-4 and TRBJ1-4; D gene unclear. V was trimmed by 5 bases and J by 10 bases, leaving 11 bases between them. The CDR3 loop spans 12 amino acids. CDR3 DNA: TGTGCCAGCAGTGAAAACCCTGGAAAACTGTTTTTT. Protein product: CASSENPGKLFF.

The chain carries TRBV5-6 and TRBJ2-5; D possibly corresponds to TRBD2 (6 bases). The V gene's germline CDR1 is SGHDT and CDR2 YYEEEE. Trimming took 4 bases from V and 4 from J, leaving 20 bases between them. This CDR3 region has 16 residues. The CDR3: CASSPFGLMLAETQYF. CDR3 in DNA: TGTGCCAGCAGCCCTTTCGGACTAATGCTTGCAGAGACCCAGTACTTC.

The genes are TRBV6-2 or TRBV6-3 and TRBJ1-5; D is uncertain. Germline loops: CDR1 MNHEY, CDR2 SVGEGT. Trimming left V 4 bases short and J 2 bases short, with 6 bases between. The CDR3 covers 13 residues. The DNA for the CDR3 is TGTGCCAGCAGTTGGGCAGGCAATCAGCCCCAGCATTTT. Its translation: CASSWAGNQPQHF.

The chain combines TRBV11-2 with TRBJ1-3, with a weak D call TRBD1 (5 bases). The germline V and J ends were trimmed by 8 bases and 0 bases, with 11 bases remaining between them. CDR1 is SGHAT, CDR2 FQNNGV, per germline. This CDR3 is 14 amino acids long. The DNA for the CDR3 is TGTGCCAGCGGGGGACTTATCTCTGGAAACACCATATATTTT. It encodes CASGGLISGNTIYF.

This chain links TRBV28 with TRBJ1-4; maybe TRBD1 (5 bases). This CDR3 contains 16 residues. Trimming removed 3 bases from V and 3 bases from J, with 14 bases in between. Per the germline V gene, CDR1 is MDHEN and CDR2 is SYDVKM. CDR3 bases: TGTGCCAGCAGTTTCTCTCGGAAGGGGTCTAATGAAAAACTGTTTTTT. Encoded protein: CASSFSRKGSNEKLFF.

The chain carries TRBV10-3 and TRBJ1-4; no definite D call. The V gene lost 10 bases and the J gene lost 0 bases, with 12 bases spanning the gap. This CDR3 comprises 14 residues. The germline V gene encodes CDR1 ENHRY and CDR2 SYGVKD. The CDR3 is CATHEGATNEKLFF. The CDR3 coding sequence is TGTGCCACGCACGAGGGAGCAACTAATGAAAAACTGTTTTTT.

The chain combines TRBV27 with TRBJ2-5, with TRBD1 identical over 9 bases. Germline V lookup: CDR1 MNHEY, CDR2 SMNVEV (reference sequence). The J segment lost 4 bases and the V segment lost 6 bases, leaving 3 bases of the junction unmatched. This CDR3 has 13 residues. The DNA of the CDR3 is TGTGCCAGCAGATTACAGGGGGCAGAGACCCAGTACTTC. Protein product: CASRLQGAETQYF.

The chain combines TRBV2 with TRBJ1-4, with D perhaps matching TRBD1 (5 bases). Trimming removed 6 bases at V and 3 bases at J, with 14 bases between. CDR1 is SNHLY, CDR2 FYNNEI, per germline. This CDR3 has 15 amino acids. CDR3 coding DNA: TGTGCCAGCAGCCCGATGGGGGTTGCTAATGAAAAACTGTTTTTT. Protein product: CASSPMGVANEKLFF.

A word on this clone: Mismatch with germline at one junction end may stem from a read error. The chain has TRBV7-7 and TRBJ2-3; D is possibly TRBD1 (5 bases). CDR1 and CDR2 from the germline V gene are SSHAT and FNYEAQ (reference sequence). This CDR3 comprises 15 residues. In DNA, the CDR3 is TGTGCTAGCAGCTTAGGGGAAGCCTCCCCAGATACGCAGTATTTT. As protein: CASSLGEASPDTQYF.

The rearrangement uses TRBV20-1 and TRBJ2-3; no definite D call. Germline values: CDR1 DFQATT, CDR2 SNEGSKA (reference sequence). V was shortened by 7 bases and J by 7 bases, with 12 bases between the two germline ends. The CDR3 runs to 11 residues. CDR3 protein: CSVGPSNTQYF. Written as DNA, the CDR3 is TGCAGTGTAGGGCCCTCAAATACGCAGTATTTT.

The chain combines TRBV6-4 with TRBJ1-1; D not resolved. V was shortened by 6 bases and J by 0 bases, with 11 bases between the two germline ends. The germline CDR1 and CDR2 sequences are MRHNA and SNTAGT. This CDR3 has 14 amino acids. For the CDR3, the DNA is TGTGCCAGCAGGATGCAGCCAATGAACACTGAAGCTTTCTTT. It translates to CASRMQPMNTEAFF.

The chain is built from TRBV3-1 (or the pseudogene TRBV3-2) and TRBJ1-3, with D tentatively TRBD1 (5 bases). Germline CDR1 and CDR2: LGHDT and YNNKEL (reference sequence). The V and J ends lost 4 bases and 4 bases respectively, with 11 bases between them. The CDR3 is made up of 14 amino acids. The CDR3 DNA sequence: TGTGCCAGCAGCCTCGGGACGGTAGGAAACACCATATATTTT. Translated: CASSLGTVGNTIYF.

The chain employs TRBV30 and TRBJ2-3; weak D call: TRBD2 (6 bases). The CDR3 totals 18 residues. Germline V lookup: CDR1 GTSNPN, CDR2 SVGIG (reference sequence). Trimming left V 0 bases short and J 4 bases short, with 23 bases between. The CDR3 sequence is CAWSVRGGTLRGPDTQYF. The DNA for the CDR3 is TGTGCCTGGAGTGTACGGGGAGGCACTTTGCGGGGACCAGATACGCAGTATTTT.

CDR3: CASSHQGFTEAFF. In DNA, the CDR3 is TGTGCCAGCAGCCATCAGGGATTCACTGAAGCTTTCTTT. The chain combines TRBV6-6 with TRBJ1-1; D is perhaps TRBD1 (5 bases). CDR3 size: 13 residues. V was trimmed by 6 bases and J by 4 bases, leaving 12 bases between them. In germline, CDR1 is MNHNY, CDR2 SVGAGI (reference sequence).

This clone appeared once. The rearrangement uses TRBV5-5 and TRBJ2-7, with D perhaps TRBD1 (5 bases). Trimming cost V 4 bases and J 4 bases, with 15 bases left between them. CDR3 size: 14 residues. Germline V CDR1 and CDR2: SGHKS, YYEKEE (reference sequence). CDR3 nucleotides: TGTGCCAGCAGCCCGGACGCAAACAGGTACGAGCAGTACTTC. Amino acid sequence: CASSPDANRYEQYF.